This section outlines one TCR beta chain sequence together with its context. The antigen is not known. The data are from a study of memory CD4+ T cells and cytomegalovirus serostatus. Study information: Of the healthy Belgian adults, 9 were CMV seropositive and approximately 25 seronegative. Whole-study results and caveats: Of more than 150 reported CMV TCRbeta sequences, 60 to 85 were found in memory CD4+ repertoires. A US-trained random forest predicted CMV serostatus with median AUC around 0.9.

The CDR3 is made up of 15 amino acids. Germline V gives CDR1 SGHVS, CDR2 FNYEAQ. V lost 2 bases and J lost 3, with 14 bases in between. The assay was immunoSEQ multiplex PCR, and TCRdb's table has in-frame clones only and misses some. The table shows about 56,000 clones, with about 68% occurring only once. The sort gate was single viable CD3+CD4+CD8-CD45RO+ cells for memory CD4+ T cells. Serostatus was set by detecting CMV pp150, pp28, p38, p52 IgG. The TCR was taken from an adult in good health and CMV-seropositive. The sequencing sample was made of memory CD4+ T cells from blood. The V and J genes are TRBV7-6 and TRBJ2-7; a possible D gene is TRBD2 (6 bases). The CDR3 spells CASSLTGTADYEQYV. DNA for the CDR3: TGTGCCAGCAGCTTAACCGGGACTGCAGACTACGAGCAGTACGTC.